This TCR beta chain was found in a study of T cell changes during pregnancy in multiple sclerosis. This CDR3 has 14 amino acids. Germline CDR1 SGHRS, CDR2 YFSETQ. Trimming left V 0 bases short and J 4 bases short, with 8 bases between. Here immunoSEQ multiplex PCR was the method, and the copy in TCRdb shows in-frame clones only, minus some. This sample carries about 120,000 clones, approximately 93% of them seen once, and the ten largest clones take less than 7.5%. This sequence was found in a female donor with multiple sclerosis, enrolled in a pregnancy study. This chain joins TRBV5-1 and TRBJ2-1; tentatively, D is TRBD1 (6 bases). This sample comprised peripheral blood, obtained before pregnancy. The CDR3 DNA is TGCGCCAGCAGCTTGGGGGACACTTACAATGAGCAGTTCTTC. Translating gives CASSLGDTYNEQFF.